The clone carrying this TCR beta chain is a singleton in its sample. Researchers ran the PCR with 60 Vbeta and 13 Jbeta primers. Profiled with immunoSEQ multiplex PCR; TCRdb holds only in-frame clones, not every one. The data show 150,000 to 190,000 clones, 85% seen once. Germline loops: CDR1 LGHNA, CDR2 YNFKEQ. CDR3 length: 16 residues. The data derive from a study of cytomegalovirus exposure and HLA in healthy donors. The receptor was isolated from a young woman in good health and CMV-seronegative. This chain joins TRBV4-2 and TRBJ2-5, with TRBD2 matching over 11 bases. With the DNA end fitting TRBJ2-7 better, the J assignment may be wrong. The sample taken for sequencing was PBMCs. The CDR3 region is CASSQDLLAGGPEQYF. The CDR3 nucleotides read TGTGCCAGCAGCCAAGATCTGCTAGCGGGAGGCCCCGAGCAGTACTTC.